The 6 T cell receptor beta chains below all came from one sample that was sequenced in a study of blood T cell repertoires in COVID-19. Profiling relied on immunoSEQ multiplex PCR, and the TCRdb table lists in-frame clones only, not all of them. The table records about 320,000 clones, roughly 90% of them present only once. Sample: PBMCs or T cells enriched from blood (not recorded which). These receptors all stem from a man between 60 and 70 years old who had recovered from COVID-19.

The CDR3 sequence: CASVQGNQPQHF. DNA for the CDR3: TGTGCTAGTGTGCAGGGCAATCAGCCCCAGCATTTT. The gene calls are TRBV12-5 and TRBJ1-5; the D is unclear. Looked up from germline, CDR1 is LGHNT and CDR2 is FRNRAP. V lost 7 bases and J lost 2, with 6 bases in between. CDR3 length: 12 amino acids.

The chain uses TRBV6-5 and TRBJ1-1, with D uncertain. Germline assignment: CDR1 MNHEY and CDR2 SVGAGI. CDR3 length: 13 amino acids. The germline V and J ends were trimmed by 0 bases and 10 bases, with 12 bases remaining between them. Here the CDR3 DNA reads TGTGCCAGCAGTTACTCGGGGAGGGCTGGAGCTTTCTTT. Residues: CASSYSGRAGAFF.

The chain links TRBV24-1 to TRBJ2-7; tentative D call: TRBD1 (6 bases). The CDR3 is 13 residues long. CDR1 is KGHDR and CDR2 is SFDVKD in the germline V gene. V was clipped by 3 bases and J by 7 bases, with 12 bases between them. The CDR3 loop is CATSDGGLGEQYF. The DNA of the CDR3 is TGTGCCACCAGTGATGGGGGCCTGGGGGAGCAGTACTTC.

The CDR3 DNA follows: TGTGCCAGCTGCCGACTAGCGGGACCTCCCGGCGATGAGCAGTTCTTC. Translated: CASCRLAGPPGDEQFF. The chain has TRBV2 and TRBJ2-1; 11 bases fit TRBD2. This CDR3 region has 16 residues. The germline gives CDR1 SNHLY, CDR2 FYNNEI. V shed 8 bases, J shed 8 bases, and the junction held 14 bases outside the gene matches.

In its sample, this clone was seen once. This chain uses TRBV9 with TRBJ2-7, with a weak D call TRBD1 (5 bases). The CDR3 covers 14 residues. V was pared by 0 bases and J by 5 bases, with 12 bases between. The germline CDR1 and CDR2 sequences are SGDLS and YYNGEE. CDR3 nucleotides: TGTGCCAGCAGCGTAGCAGGGAATCGGAACGAGCAGTACTTC. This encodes CASSVAGNRNEQYF.

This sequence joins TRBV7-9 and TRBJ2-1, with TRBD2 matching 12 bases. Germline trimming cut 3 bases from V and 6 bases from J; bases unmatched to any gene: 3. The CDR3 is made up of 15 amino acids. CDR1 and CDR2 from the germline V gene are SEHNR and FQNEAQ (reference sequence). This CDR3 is CASSFWTSGTNEQFF. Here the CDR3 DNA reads TGTGCCAGCAGCTTTTGGACTAGCGGGACCAATGAGCAGTTCTTC.